The text below deals with one T cell receptor beta chain. Antigen unknown. The sample comes from a study of shared clonotypes between healthy human individuals. Study-wide results and limits: All-four-donor shared clonotypes had higher generation probabilities than non-shared clonotypes did. Shared clonotypes: approximately 5% naive CD4, 3.5% to 4% naive CD8, less than 2.5% memory CD4, 0.4% memory CD8. The genetic and exposure-history diversity represented was limited by few donors.

The V segment lost 10 bases and the J segment 5 bases; nucleotides outside the gene matches: 10. CDR3 length equals 13 residues. Germline lookup yields CDR1 SGHTA and CDR2 FQGNSA. Clones were read by immunoSEQ multiplex PCR, and TCRdb kept only the in-frame ones, dropping some. The table includes under 2,500,000 clones, about 94% detected once. Donors had no recently reported acute infections or vaccinations and were HIV-negative. The sample taken for sequencing was naive CD4+ T cells sorted from blood. As to subset: CD45RA+ positively selected. V usage is TRBV7-2 and J usage is TRBJ2-5, with TRBD2 identical over 7 bases. This TCR derives from a man between 18 and 29 years old in good health. The CDR3 is CATKRGEGETQYF. In DNA, the CDR3 is TGTGCCACCAAGCGGGGTGAGGGGGAGACCCAGTACTTC. The full variable domain, rest sourced from reference TRBV7-2 and TRBJ2-5, is GAGVSQSPSNKVTEKGKDVELRCDPISGHTALYWYRQSLGQGLEFLIYFQGNSAPDKSGLPSDRFSAERTGGSVSTLTIQRTQQEDSAVYLCATKRGEGETQYFGPGTRLLVL.